This T cell receptor beta chain stems from a study of OX40 agonist ivuxolimab in advanced cancers. Across the study: Past anti-PD-1, anti-PD-L1 or anti-CTLA-4 therapy was accepted, and approximately 40% had received some.

Findings of the study overall: In a subset of nonresponders, normalized T-cell clonal expansion was also low.

The sample holds one count of this clone. The antigen is not known. V lost 6 bases and J 8 bases, leaving 10 bases between the germline ends. Per germline, CDR1 DFQATT and CDR2 SNEGSKA (reference sequence). This CDR3 is 11 amino acids long. If patients had autoimmune disease history or systemic immunosuppression, they were excluded. The protocol was immunoSEQ multiplex PCR, while the TCRdb copy is restricted to in-frame clones and leaves out a portion. The repertoire includes about 64,000 clones, less than 95% of them detected once, and almost 0.45% sits in the top ten. Sequences were derived from CD4+ or CD8+ T cells sorted from blood, sampled in a trial of the OX40 agonist ivuxolimab. The chain employs TRBV20-1 and TRBJ1-4; a possible D gene is TRBD1 (6 bases). This sequence originates from an adult with an advanced solid tumor such as melanoma, head and neck, liver or kidney cancer. Written as DNA, the CDR3 is TGCAGTGCACAGGGCGGCGAAAAACTGTTTTTT. Protein sequence: CSAQGGEKLFF.